This record looks at one T cell receptor beta chain sequence and its context. In its sample, this clone was seen once. The target of this receptor is not known. Per-base quality was not reported, and no clone a single base away is much larger than it. The data originate from a study of control samples from healthy donors and cancer patients (dated by TCRdb to about 2020). From a lookup of the germline V gene (reference sequence), CDR1 and CDR2 are LGHDT and YNNKEL. The CDR3 spans 14 residues, from the cysteine through the phenylalanine. The DNA shown is the 42-base CDR3, in frame from base 1. Trimmed from V: 8 bases; trimmed from J: 3 bases; junction bases lacking a gene match: 7. Receptor amplification or capture employed the immunoSEQ multiplex PCR assay. The source is immuneACCESS, and TCRdb retained only in-frame sequences with V and J called. Part of the clones is not carried over; for the studies checked, unresolved V genes explain less than half of this, and the remainder is unexplained. Across this sample there are approximately 100,000 clones, with roughly 80% seen only once. Together, the top ten hold about 35% of the sample.

Recombination joined TRBV3-1 (or the pseudogene TRBV3-2) with TRBJ1-3, with 7 central nucleotides matching TRBD1. The material sequenced was PBMCs. The TCR originated in a man between 65 and 85 years old with lung cancer. The DNA reads as follows: TGTGCCAGCTCGTCCACAGGGGTTGGAAACACCATATATTTT. This is translated as CASSSTGVGNTIYF.